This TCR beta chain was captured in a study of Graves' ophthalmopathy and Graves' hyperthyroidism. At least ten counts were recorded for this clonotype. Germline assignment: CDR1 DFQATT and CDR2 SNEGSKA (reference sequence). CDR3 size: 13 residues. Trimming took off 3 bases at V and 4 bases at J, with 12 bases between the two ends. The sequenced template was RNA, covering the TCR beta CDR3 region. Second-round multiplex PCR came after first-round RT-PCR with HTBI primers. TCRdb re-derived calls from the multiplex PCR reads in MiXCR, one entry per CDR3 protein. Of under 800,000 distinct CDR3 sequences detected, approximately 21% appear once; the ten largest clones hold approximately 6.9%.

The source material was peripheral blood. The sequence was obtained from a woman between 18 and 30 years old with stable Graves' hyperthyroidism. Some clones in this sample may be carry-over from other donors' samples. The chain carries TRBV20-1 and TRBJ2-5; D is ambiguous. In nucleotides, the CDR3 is TGCAGTGCTAGTAGATTGACGGCAGAGACCCAGTACTTC. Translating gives CSASRLTAETQYF.